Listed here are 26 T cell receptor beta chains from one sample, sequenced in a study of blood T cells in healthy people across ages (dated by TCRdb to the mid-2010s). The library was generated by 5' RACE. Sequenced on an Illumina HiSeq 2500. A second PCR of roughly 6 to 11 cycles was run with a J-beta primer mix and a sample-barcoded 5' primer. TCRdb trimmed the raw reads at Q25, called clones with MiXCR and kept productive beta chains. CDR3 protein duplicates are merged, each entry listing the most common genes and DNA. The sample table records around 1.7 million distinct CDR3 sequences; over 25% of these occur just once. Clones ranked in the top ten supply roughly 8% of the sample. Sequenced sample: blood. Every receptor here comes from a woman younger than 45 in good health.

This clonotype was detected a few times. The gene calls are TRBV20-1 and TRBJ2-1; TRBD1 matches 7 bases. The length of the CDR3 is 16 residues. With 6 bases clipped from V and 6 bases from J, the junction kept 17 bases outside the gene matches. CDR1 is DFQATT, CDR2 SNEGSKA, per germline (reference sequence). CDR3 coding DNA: TGCAGTGCCGTAGAAGGGGGTAGGGGGCTGAGCAATGAGCAGTTCTTC. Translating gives CSAVEGGRGLSNEQFF.

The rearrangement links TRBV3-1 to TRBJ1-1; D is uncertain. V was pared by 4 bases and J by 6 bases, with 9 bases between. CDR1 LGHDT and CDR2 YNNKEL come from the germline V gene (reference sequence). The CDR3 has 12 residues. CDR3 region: CASSPAGAEAFF. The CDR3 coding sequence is TGTGCCAGCAGCCCAGCGGGTGCTGAAGCTTTCTTT.

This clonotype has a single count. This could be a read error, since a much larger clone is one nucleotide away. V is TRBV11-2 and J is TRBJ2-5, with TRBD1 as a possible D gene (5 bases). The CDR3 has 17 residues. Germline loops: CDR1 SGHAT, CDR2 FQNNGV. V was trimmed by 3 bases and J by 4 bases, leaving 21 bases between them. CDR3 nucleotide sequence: TGTGCCAGCAGCTTCCCAGCACAGGCTAGGTACCGAGAGACCCAGTACTTC. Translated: CASSFPAQARYRETQYF. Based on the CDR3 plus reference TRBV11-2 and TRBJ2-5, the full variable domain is EAGVAQSPRYKIIEKRQSVAFWCNPISGHATLYWYQQILGQGPKLLIQFQNNGVVDDSQLPKDRFSAERLKGVDSTLKIQPAKLEDSAVYLCASSFPAQARYRETQYFGPGTRLLVL.

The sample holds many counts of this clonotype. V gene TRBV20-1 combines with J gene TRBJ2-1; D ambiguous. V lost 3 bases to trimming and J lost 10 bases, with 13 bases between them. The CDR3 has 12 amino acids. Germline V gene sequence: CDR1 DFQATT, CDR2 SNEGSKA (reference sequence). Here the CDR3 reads CSARASQSEQFF. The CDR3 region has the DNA TGCAGTGCTAGGGCCTCGCAGAGCGAGCAGTTCTTC.

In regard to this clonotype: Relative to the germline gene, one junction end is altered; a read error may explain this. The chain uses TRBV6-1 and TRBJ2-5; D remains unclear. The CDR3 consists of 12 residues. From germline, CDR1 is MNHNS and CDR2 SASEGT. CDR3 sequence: CPSSEARNAQYF. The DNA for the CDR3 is TGTCCCAGCAGTGAAGCGAGGAACGCCCAGTACTTC.

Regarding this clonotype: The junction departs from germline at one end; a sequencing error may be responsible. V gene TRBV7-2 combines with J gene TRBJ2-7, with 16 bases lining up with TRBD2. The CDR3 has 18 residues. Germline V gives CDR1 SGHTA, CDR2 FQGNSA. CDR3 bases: TGTGCCTGCAGCTCACACAAGGGACTAGCGGGAGGGCTCTACGAGCAGTACTTC. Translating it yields CACSSHKGLAGGLYEQYF.

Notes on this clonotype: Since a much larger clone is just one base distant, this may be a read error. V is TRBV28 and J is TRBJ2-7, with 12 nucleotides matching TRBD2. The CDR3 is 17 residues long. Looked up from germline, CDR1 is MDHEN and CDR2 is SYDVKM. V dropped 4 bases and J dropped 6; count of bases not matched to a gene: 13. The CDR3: CASSSLTSGGYTCEQYF. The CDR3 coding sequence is TGTGCCAGCAGTTCTTTGACTAGCGGGGGATACACCTGCGAGCAGTACTTC.

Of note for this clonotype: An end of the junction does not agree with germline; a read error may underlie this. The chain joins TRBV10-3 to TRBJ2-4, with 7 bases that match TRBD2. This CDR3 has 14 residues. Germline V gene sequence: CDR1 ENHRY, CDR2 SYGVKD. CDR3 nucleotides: TGTGCCATCGGTGAGTCCTCCGGGGGGAGCATTCAGTACTTC. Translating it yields CAIGESSGGSIQYF.

The CDR3 here is CASSWSNGGSPLHF. CDR3 coding DNA: TGTGCCAGTAGTTGGTCAAATGGAGGTTCACCCCTCCACTTT. The rearrangement uses TRBV19 and TRBJ1-6; D gene ambiguous. The germline V gene encodes CDR1 LNHDA and CDR2 SQIVND (reference sequence). Trimming cost V 5 bases and J 9 bases, with 14 bases left between them. The CDR3 length is 14 residues.

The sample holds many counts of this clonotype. The CDR3, as DNA: TGCAGCGTTGAAGGGCCAAACATTCAGTACTTC. Translating gives CSVEGPNIQYF. V and J are TRBV29-1 and TRBJ2-4, with unresolved D. Trimming removed 1 base at V and 6 bases at J, with 4 bases between. Germline CDR1 reads SQVTM; CDR2 reads ANQGSEA. The CDR3 consists of 11 residues.

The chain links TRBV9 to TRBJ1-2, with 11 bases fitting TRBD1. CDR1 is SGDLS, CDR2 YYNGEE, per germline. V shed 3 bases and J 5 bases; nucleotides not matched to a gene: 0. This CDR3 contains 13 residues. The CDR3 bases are TGTGCCAGCAGCGGGGACAGGGGGTATGGCTACACCTTC. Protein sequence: CASSGDRGYGYTF.

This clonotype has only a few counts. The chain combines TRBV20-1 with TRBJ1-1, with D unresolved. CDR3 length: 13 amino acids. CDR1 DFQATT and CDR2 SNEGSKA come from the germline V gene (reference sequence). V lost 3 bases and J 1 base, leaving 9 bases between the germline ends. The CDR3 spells CSASGTKNTEAFF. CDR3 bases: TGCAGTGCTAGTGGCACAAAGAACACTGAAGCTTTCTTT.

The CDR3 DNA reads TGTGCCAGCAGCTGGCCGGAAAACACTGAAGCTTTCTTT. This gives the protein CASSWPENTEAFF. This sequence joins TRBV11-2 and TRBJ1-1; D ambiguous. The CDR3 sequence is 13 residues long. The V end was cut by 4 bases, the J end by 2 bases, with 8 bases between. Per the germline V gene, CDR1 is SGHAT and CDR2 is FQNNGV.

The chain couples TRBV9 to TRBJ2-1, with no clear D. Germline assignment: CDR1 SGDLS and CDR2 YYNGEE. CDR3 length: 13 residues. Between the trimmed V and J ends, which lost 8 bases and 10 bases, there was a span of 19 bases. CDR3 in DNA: TGTGCCAGTTCAGATATGGAATGGAGCGAGCAGTTCTTC. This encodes CASSDMEWSEQFF.

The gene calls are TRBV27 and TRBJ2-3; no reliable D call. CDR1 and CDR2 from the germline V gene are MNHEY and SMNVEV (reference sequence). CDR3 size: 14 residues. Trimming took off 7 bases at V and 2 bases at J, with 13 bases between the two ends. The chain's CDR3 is CASTRVGNTDTQYF. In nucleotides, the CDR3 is TGTGCCAGCACCCGGGTGGGCAACACAGATACGCAGTATTTT.

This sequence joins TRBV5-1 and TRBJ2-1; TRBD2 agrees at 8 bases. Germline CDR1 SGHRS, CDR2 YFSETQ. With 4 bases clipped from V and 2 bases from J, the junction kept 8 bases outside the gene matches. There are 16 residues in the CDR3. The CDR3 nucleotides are TGCGCCAGCAGCCCTTTTTTAGCGGGAACCTACAATGAGCAGTTCTTC. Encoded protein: CASSPFLAGTYNEQFF.

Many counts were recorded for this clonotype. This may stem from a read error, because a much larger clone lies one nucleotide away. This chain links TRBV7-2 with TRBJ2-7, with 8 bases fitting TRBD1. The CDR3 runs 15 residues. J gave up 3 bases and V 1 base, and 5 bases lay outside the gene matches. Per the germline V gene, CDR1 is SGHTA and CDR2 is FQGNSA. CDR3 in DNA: TGTGCCAGCAGCTTAGTACAGGGGGGATGCTACGAGCAGTACTTC. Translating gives CASSLVQGGCYEQYF.

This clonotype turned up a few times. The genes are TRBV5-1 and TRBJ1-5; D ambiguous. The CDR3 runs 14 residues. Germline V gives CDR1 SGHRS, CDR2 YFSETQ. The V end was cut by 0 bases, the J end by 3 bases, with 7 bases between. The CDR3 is CASSLDGYNQPQHF. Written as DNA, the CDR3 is TGCGCCAGCAGCTTGGACGGCTACAATCAGCCCCAGCATTTT.

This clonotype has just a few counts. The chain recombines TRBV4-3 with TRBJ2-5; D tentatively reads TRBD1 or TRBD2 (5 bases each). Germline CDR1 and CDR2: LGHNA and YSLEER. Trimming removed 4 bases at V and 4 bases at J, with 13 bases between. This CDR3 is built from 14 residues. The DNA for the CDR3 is TGCGCCAGCAGCCCCGGTTCGGGGACAGAGACCCAGTACTTC. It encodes CASSPGSGTETQYF.

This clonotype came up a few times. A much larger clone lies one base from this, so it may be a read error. This CDR3 reads CASSPSRTSGGRETQYF. Written as DNA, the CDR3 is TGCGCCAGCAGTCCGTCCAGGACTAGCGGGGGGCGAGAGACCCAGTACTTC. This chain connects TRBV4-1 to TRBJ2-5, with TRBD2 matching over 14 bases. This CDR3 is 17 amino acids long. CDR1 and CDR2 from the germline V gene are MGHRA and YSYEKL. The junction had 10 bases not matched to a gene; V was cut back by 6 bases and J by 4 bases.

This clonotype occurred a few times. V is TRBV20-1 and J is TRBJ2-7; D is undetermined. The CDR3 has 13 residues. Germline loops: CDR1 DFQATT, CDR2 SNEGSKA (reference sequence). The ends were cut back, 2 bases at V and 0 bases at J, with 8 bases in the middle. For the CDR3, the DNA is TGCAGTGCTAGACTTGCCCGCTCCTACGAGCAGTACTTC. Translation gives CSARLARSYEQYF.

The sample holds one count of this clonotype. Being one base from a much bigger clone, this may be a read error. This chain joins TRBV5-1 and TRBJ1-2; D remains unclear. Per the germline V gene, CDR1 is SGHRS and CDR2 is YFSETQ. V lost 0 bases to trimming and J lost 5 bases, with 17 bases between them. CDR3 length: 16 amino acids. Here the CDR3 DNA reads TGCGCCAGCAGCTTGGAAGGCGCGCCGCGGGATTATGGCTACACCTTC. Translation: CASSLEGAPRDYGYTF.

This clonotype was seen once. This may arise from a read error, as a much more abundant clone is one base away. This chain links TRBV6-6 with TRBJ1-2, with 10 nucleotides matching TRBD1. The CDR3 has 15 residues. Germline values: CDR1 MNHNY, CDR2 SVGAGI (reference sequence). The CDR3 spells CTSSYSGTGAYGYTF. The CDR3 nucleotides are TGTACCAGCAGTTACTCGGGGACAGGGGCCTATGGCTACACCTTC.

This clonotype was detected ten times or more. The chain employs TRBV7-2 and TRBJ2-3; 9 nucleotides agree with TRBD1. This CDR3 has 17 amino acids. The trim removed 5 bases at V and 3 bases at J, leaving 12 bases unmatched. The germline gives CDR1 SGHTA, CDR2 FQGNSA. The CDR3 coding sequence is TGTGCCAGCAGCCCCCTGGTAGGGACAGGGCTGACAGATACGCAGTATTTT. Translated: CASSPLVGTGLTDTQYF.

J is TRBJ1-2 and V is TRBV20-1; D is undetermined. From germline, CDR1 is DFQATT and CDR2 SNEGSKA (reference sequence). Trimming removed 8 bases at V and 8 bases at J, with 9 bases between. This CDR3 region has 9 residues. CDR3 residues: CSPSGGYTF. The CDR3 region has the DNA TGCAGTCCTTCGGGCGGCTACACCTTC.

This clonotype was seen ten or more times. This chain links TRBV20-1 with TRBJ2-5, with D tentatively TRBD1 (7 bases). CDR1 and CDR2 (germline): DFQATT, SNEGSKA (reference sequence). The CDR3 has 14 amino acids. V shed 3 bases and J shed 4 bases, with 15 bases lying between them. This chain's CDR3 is CSASGGTEGETQYF. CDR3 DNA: TGCAGTGCTAGCGGAGGGACAGAGGGAGAGACCCAGTACTTC.